This T cell receptor beta chain was obtained from a study of blood T cell repertoires in COVID-19. The CDR3 contains 15 residues. Germline V gene sequence: CDR1 SGDLS, CDR2 YYNGEE. The V gene lost 3 bases and the J gene lost 2 bases, with 14 bases spanning the gap. Here immunoSEQ multiplex PCR was the method, and the copy in TCRdb shows in-frame clones only, minus some. The data show fewer than 400,000 clones, roughly 88% seen once. The sequence derives from a man younger than 45 who had recovered from COVID-19. The V and J genes are TRBV9 and TRBJ1-2, with D possibly matching TRBD1 (6 bases). Sample: PBMCs or T cells enriched from blood (not recorded which). CDR3 nucleotide sequence: TGTGCCAGCAGCGAGCGGGGGGCGAGGAACTATGGCTACACCTTC. This sequence encodes CASSERGARNYGYTF.